This TCR beta chain was captured by sequencing in a study of spatial heterogeneity in lung cancer. V was trimmed by 0 bases and J by 5 bases, leaving 12 bases between them. This CDR3 contains 15 residues. Germline V gene sequence: CDR1 SGDLS, CDR2 YYNGEE. This clonotype was observed at least ten times. Its antigen remains unknown. Study findings and constraints: Tracking of tumor mutation counts was seen in expanded intratumoral alpha and beta TCR counts.

Time point noted: sample taken at primary tumor resection. A total of 72 untreated early-stage non-small cell lung cancer patients served as donors. Tumor, nontumor lung or frozen PBMC supplied whole RNA, sequenced without sorting. Each molecule of TCR cDNA was tagged with one unique molecular identifier. Each CDR3 protein is one row after TCRdb ran MiXCR on the 5' RACE reads. Among 13,000 or so distinct CDR3 sequences, under 6% were seen once, and the ten largest hold almost 25%. This TCR was sampled from a male donor with early-stage non-small cell lung cancer. The source material was lung tumor tissue, sampled at surgery. The rearrangement links TRBV9 to TRBJ1-5, with D perhaps TRBD1 (5 bases). CDR3 protein: CASSVVAGLDQPQHF. CDR3 sequence (DNA): TGTGCCAGCAGCGTAGTTGCAGGGCTCGATCAGCCCCAGCATTTT.